The 23 T cell receptor beta chains in this list originate from one sample, sequenced in a study of T cell responses to AZD1222 COVID-19 vaccine. TCRdb's table, derived via immunoSEQ multiplex PCR, lists solely in-frame clones and lacks some. The sample holds about 53,000 clones, roughly 87% seen once. The material sequenced was peripheral blood, taken 28 days after the second AZD1222 dose. These receptors were obtained from an adult who received the AZD1222 COVID-19 vaccine.

There are a few counts of this clone. The gene calls are TRBV19 and TRBJ1-1; perhaps TRBD1 as D (6 bases). V was shortened by 11 bases and J by 0 bases, with 19 bases between the two germline ends. Per the germline V gene, CDR1 is LNHDA and CDR2 is SQIVND (reference sequence). The CDR3 runs to 15 residues. CDR3 nucleotides: TGTGCCGGGGGCAGGGTACCTTGCATGAACACTGAAGCTTTCTTT. Its translation is CAGGRVPCMNTEAFF.

J is TRBJ2-7 and V is TRBV30, with D unresolved. With 0 bases removed from V and 5 bases from J, the gap between germline ends came to 5 bases. The CDR3 covers 11 residues. From germline, CDR1 is GTSNPN and CDR2 SVGIG (reference sequence). In DNA, the CDR3 is TGTGCCTGGAGTGTATCCCACGAGCAGTACTTC. It specifies CAWSVSHEQYF.

The chain links TRBV9 to TRBJ2-3; 7 nucleotides line up with TRBD1. There are 15 residues in the CDR3. Germline values: CDR1 SGDLS, CDR2 YYNGEE. J was trimmed by 2 bases and V by 2 bases; bases with no gene match: 5. This CDR3 reads CASSVSGQATDTQYF. The CDR3 DNA sequence: TGTGCCAGCAGCGTCTCCGGACAGGCCACAGATACGCAGTATTTT.

The chain has TRBV4-1 and TRBJ1-4; D possibly corresponds to TRBD1 (5 bases). With 0 bases removed from V and 0 bases from J, the gap between germline ends came to 11 bases. In germline, CDR1 is MGHRA, CDR2 YSYEKL. This CDR3 region has 17 residues. CDR3 DNA sequence: TGCGCCAGCAGCCAAGATCGGGGCAGGGCAACTAATGAAAAACTGTTTTTT. Its translation is CASSQDRGRATNEKLFF.

The chain uses TRBV5-6 and TRBJ1-1; D not certain. V lost 4 bases, J lost 4 bases, and 17 bases lay in between. Germline V CDR1 and CDR2: SGHDT, YYEEEE. The CDR3 sequence is 15 residues long. Here the CDR3 DNA reads TGTGCCAGCAGCGGCCCGGACCTCGGGAGCACTGAAGCTTTCTTT. Translation: CASSGPDLGSTEAFF.

The gene calls are TRBV4-2 and TRBJ2-7; D perhaps matches TRBD2 (6 bases). The length of the CDR3 is 15 residues. Deletions cut 1 base from V and 5 bases from J, with 15 bases between. Germline loops: CDR1 LGHNA, CDR2 YNFKEQ. The chain's CDR3 is CASSQGSGSVDEQYF. CDR3 bases: TGTGCCAGCAGCCAAGGTTCCGGGAGCGTCGACGAGCAGTACTTC.

The chain is built from TRBV7-3 and TRBJ2-2, with 8 bases aligning to TRBD1. V gave up 8 bases and J gave up 5 bases; unmatched junction bases: 10. The length of the CDR3 is 15 residues. Germline V gives CDR1 SGHTA, CDR2 FQGTGA. CDR3 amino acids: CASGPQGARTGELFF. DNA for the CDR3: TGTGCCAGCGGGCCGCAGGGGGCGCGGACCGGGGAGCTGTTTTTT.

This clone turned up a few times. CDR3 sequence reads: CASSRDHNSPLHF. In nucleotides, the CDR3 is TGTGCCAGCAGTCGGGACCATAATTCACCCCTCCACTTT. J is TRBJ1-6 and V is TRBV6-4; D might be TRBD1 (5 bases). The CDR3 consists of 13 residues. The germline V and J ends were trimmed by 5 bases and 5 bases, with 7 bases remaining between them. Germline values: CDR1 MRHNA, CDR2 SNTAGT.

V gene TRBV29-1 combines with J gene TRBJ1-1; D gene unclear. The CDR3 extends over 14 amino acids. V was pared by 6 bases and J by 7 bases, with 21 bases between. CDR1 SQVTM and CDR2 ANQGSEA come from the germline V gene. CDR3 residues: CSVESRWLTIEAFF. The DNA of the CDR3 is TGCAGCGTGGAGTCTCGGTGGCTTACCATTGAAGCTTTCTTT. Looking up the rest from reference TRBV29-1 and TRBJ1-1 gives the full variable domain: SAVISQKPSRDICQRGTSLTIQCQVDSQVTMMFWYRQQPGQSLTLIATANQGSEATYESGFVIDKFPISRPNLTFSTLTVSNMSPEDSSIYLCSVESRWLTIEAFFGQGTRLTVV.

This rearrangement joins TRBV24-1 to TRBJ2-3; 10 bases match TRBD2. V was clipped by 4 bases and J by 8 bases; unmatched bases: 8. CDR3 length: 15 residues. The germline V gene has CDR1 KGHDR and CDR2 SFDVKD. The CDR3 DNA reads TGTGCCACCAGTGAGGCTAGCGGGAGACAAGGTACGCAGTATTTT. Residues: CATSEASGRQGTQYF.

The chain is built from TRBV5-6 and TRBJ1-4; the match to TRBD1 covers 7 bases. The length of the CDR3 is 16 residues. Unmatched junction bases numbered 4, after V lost 0 bases and J lost 2 bases. CDR1 is SGHDT and CDR2 is YYEEEE in the germline V gene. The CDR3 region has the DNA TGTGCCAGCAGCTTGGCCCAAGGGGGCACTAATGAAAAACTGTTTTTT. This gives the protein CASSLAQGGTNEKLFF.

This chain uses TRBV7-2 with TRBJ1-5; 9 nucleotides agree with TRBD1. The CDR3 extends over 17 amino acids. Germline CDR1 SGHTA, CDR2 FQGNSA. With 5 bases clipped from V and 0 bases from J, the junction kept 8 bases outside the gene matches. The CDR3 DNA follows: TGTGCCAGCAGCAAATTGGGACAGGGAAATAGCAATCAGCCCCAGCATTTT. It translates to CASSKLGQGNSNQPQHF.

This clone came up a few times. This chain uses TRBV3-1 (or the pseudogene TRBV3-2) with TRBJ2-7; D not resolved. Deletions cut 1 base from V and 6 bases from J, with 4 bases between. The germline CDR1 and CDR2 sequences are LGHDT and YNNKEL (reference sequence). The CDR3 length is 11 residues. The CDR3 DNA follows: TGTGCCAGCAGCCAAGGGGGCGAGCAGTACTTC. Translating gives CASSQGGEQYF.

Regarding this clone: One junction end disagrees with the germline gene, perhaps due to a read error. The chain recombines TRBV24-1 with TRBJ2-1, with 7 nucleotides matching TRBD2. This CDR3 comprises 12 residues. The germline V gene has CDR1 KGHDR and CDR2 SFDVKD. DNA for the CDR3: TGTGCCACCAGTGATCCCCAACTAGCGCTGGTCTTC. As protein: CATSDPQLALVF.

V is TRBV28 and J is TRBJ1-5; D perhaps matches TRBD1 (6 bases). CDR1 and CDR2 from the germline V gene are MDHEN and SYDVKM. The CDR3 is 15 amino acids. V lost 6 bases, J lost 7 bases, and 19 bases lay in between. DNA of the CDR3: TGTGCCAGCAGCGGCCCGGGGGGCAGCGGCCAGCCCCAGCATTTT. Translated: CASSGPGGSGQPQHF.

V gene TRBV2 combines with J gene TRBJ1-3; maybe TRBD1 (5 bases). Germline lookup yields CDR1 SNHLY and CDR2 FYNNEI. The CDR3 loop spans 13 amino acids. V lost 4 bases, J lost 3 bases, and 7 bases lay in between. The CDR3 DNA sequence: TGTGCCAGCAGTGTGACAGATGGAAACACCATATATTTT. Translated, it gives CASSVTDGNTIYF.

CDR3 protein: CATSQGIGDFGYTF. In DNA, the CDR3 is TGTGCCACCAGCCAGGGAATAGGGGATTTTGGCTACACCTTC. This chain links TRBV15 with TRBJ1-2, with D possibly matching TRBD1 (5 bases). Looked up from germline, CDR1 is LNHNV and CDR2 is YYDKDF (reference sequence). The V end was cut by 5 bases, the J end by 7 bases, with 17 bases between. The CDR3 loop spans 14 amino acids.

Only one count was recorded for this clone. V is TRBV25-1 and J is TRBJ2-2, with D unresolved. This CDR3 region has 12 residues. Germline-derived CDR1 and CDR2 are MGHDK and SYGVNS. V lost 4 bases and J lost 2, with 2 bases in between. CDR3 sequence (DNA): TGTGCCAGCAGTGTTAACACCGGGGAGCTGTTTTTT. This gives the protein CASSVNTGELFF. Full variable domain (rest looked up from reference TRBV25-1 and TRBJ2-2): EADIYQTPRYLVIGTGKKITLECSQTMGHDKMYWYQQDPGMELHLIHYSYGVNSTEKGDLSSESTVSRIRTEHFPLTLESARPSHTSQYLCASSVNTGELFFGEGSRLTVL.

The rearrangement joins TRBV18 to TRBJ2-7, with D perhaps TRBD1 or TRBD2 (6 bases each). The length of the CDR3 is 14 residues. V was shortened by 3 bases and J by 7 bases, with 16 bases between the two germline ends. Germline V gives CDR1 KGHSH, CDR2 LQKENI. DNA of the CDR3: TGTGCCAGCTCACCCACCGCAGGGGCGGGGGAGCAGTACTTC. Encoded protein: CASSPTAGAGEQYF.

The J gene is TRBJ1-5, the V gene TRBV6-6, with D tentatively TRBD1 (6 bases). The CDR3 is made up of 16 amino acids. CDR1 is MNHNY and CDR2 is SVGAGI in the germline V gene (reference sequence). V dropped 0 bases and J dropped 7 bases, with 16 bases sitting between them. The DNA of the CDR3 is TGTGCCAGCAGTTACTCGACGGGGGCCAAGGGCCAGCCCCAGCATTTT. Its translation: CASSYSTGAKGQPQHF.

This clone was observed a few times. The genes are TRBV2 and TRBJ1-2, with D unresolved. V dropped 3 bases and J dropped 2 bases, with 1 base sitting between them. The germline CDR1 and CDR2 sequences are SNHLY and FYNNEI. The CDR3 extends over 11 amino acids. CDR3 in DNA: TGTGCCAGCAGTGAGAACTATGGCTACACCTTC. Residues: CASSENYGYTF. Combining the CDR3 with reference TRBV2 and TRBJ1-2 gives the whole variable domain EPEVTQTPSHQVTQMGQEVILRCVPISNHLYFYWYRQILGQKVEFLVSFYNNEISEKSEIFDDQFSVERPDGSNFTLKIRSTKLEDSAMYFCASSENYGYTFGSGTRLTVV.

The V gene is TRBV16, the J gene TRBJ1-5; D is unclear. Germline V lookup: CDR1 KGHSY, CDR2 FQNENV. Trimming shortened V by 0 bases and J by 4 bases, and 7 bases separated the two germline ends. The CDR3 is made up of 14 amino acids. CDR3 region: CASSQSAGNQPQHF. CDR3 coding DNA: TGTGCCAGCAGCCAATCGGCGGGGAATCAGCCCCAGCATTTT.

The rearrangement uses TRBV5-6 and TRBJ2-2; 7 nucleotides line up with TRBD2. The CDR3 is 14 residues long. CDR1 is SGHDT and CDR2 is YYEEEE in the germline V gene. The V and J ends lost 5 bases and 5 bases, in that order; junction bases with no gene match: 6. CDR3 bases: TGTGCCAGCAGAAGGCGGGAGTGGACCGGGGAGCTGTTTTTT. Residues: CASRRREWTGELFF.